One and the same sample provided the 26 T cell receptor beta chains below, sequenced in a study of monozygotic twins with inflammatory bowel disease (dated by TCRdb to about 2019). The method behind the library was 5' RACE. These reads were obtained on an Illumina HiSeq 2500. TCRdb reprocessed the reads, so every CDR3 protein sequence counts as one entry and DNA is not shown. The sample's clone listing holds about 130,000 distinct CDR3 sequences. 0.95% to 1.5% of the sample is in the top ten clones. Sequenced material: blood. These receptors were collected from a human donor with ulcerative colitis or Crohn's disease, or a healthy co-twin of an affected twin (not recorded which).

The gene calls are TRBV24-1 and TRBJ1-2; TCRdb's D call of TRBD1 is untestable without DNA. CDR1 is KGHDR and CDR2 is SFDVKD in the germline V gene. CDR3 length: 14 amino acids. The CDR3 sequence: CATSDSDPVRGYTF.

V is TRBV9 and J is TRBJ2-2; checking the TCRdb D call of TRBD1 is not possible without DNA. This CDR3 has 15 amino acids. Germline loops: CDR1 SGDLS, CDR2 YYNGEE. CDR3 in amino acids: CASSVGPMGTGELFF.

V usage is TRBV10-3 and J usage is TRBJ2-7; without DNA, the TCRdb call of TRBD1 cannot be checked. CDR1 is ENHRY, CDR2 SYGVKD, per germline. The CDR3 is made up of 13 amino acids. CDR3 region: CAIRGGSSYEQYF.

The CDR3 spells CASSLGTEGYEQFF. The chain carries TRBV28 and TRBJ2-1; TCRdb names TRBD1, which stays unverified in the absence of DNA. This CDR3 region has 14 residues. Germline V lookup: CDR1 MDHEN, CDR2 SYDVKM. The entire variable domain, with the rest obtained from reference TRBV28 and TRBJ2-1, is as follows: DVKVTQSSRYLVKRTGEKVFLECVQDMDHENMFWYRQDPGLGLRLIYFSYDVKMKEKGDIPEGYSVSREKKERFSLILESASTNQTSMYLCASSLGTEGYEQFFGPGTRLTVL.

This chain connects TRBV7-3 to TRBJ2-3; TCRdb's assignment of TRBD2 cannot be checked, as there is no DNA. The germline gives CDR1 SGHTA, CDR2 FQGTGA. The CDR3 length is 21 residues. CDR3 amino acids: CASSLKRTSGHTIVSTDTQYF.

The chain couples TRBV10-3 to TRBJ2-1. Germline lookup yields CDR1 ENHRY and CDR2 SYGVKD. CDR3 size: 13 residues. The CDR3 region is CAISGEVYNEQFF.

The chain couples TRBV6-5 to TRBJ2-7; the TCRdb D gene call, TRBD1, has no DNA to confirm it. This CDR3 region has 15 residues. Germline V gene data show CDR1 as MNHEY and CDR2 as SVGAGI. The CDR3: CASSSIDRPSYEQYF.

CDR3 loop: CASRTSASNTGELFF. The chain recombines TRBV5-1 with TRBJ2-2. The CDR3 is made up of 15 amino acids. CDR1 SGHRS and CDR2 YFSETQ come from the germline V gene.

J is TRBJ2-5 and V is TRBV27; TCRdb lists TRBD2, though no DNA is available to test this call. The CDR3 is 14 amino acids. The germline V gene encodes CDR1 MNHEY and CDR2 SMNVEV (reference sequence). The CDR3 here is CASSGLAGVETQYF.

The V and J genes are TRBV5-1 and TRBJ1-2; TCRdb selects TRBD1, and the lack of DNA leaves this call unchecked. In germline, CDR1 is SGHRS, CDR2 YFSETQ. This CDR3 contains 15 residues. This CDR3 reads CASSYSSQGGYGYTF. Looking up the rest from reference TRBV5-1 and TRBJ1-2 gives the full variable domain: KAGVTQTPRYLIKTRGQQVTLSCSPISGHRSVSWYQQTPGQGLQFLFEYFSETQRNKGNFPGRFSGRQFSNSRSEMNVSTLELGDSALYLCASSYSSQGGYGYTFGSGTRLTVV.

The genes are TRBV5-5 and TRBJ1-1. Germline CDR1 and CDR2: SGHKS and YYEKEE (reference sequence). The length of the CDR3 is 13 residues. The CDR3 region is CASSLDWVTEAFF.

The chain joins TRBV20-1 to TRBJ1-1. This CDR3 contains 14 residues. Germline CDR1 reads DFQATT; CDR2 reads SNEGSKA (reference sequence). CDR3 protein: CSARAGTRGTEAFF.

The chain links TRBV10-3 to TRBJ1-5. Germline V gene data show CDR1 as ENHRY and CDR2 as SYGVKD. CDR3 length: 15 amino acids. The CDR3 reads CAISEMAANNQPQHF.

The CDR3 loop is CASSPRATHNGEQYF. This rearrangement joins TRBV12-3 or TRBV12-4 to TRBJ2-7; TCRdb calls TRBD2, which cannot be checked without DNA. This CDR3 contains 15 residues.

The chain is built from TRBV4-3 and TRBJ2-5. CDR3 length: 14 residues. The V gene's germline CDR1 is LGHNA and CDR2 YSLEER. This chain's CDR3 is CASSQDSAQETQYF.

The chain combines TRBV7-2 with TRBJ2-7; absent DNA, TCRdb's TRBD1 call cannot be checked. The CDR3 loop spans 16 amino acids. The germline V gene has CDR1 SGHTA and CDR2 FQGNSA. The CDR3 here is CASSLEGTGNTYEQYF.

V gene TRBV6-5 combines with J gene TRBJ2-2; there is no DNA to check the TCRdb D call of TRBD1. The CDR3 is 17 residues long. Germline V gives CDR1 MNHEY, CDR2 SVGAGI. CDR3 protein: CASSFRSGTGRAGELFF.

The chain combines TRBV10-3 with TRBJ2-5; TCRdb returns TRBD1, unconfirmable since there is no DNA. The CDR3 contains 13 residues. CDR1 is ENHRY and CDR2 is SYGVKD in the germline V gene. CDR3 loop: CAIRPGRGETQYF.

CDR3 amino acids: CASSYAREETQYF. V gene TRBV6-5 combines with J gene TRBJ2-5; TCRdb calls TRBD1, which cannot be checked without DNA. Germline loops: CDR1 MNHEY, CDR2 SVGAGI. This CDR3 comprises 13 residues.

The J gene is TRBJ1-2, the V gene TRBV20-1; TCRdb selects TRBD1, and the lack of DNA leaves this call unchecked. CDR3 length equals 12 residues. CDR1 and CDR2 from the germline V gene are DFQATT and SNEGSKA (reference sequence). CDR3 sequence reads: CSDMTGGDGYTF.

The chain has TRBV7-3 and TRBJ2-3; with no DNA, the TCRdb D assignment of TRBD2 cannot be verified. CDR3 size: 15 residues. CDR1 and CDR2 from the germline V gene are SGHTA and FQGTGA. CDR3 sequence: CASSRSGASTDTQYF. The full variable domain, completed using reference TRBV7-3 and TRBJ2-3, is GAGVSQTPSNKVTEKGKYVELRCDPISGHTALYWYRQSLGQGPEFLIYFQGTGAADDSGLPNDRFFAVRPEGSVSTLKIQRTERGDSAVYLCASSRSGASTDTQYFGPGTRLTVL.

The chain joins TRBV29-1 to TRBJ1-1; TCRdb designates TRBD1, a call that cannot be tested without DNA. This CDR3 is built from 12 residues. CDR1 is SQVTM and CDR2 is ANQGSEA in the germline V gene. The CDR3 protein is CSVAREATEAFF.

The CDR3 sequence is CASTDVGGLAEAFF. The gene calls are TRBV5-4 and TRBJ1-1; TCRdb's D call of TRBD1 is untestable without DNA. Germline assignment: CDR1 SGHNT and CDR2 YYREEE (reference sequence). This CDR3 has 14 amino acids.

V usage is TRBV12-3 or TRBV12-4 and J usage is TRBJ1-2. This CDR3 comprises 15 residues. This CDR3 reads CASRSGTWRAYGYTF.

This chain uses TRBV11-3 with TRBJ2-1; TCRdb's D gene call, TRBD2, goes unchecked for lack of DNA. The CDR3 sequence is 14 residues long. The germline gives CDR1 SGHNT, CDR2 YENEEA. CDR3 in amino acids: CASSLVASGREQFF.

This CDR3 is CASSDPAGFNSPLHF. The V and J genes are TRBV3-1 and TRBJ1-6; TCRdb indicates TRBD1, and absent DNA this call remains unverified. CDR1 LGHDT and CDR2 YNNKEL come from the germline V gene (reference sequence). The CDR3 sequence is 15 residues long.